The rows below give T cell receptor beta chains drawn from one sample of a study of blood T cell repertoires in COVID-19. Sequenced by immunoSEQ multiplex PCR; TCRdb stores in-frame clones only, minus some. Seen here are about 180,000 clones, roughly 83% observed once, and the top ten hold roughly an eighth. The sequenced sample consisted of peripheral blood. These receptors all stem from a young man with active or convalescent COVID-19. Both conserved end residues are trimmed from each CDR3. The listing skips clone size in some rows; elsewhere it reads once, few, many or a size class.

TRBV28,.,ASSPLAVTDTQY
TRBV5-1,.,ASSLDSVRGQEAF
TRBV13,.,ASSLGQGGPYLGGYT
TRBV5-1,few,ASSLLGARYNEQF
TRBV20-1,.,SASRLAASNQPQH
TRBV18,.,ASSPAGQQETQY
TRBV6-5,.,ASSLAGSYNEQF
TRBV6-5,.,ASSHQTGGEEKLF
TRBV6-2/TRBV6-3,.,ASSYLGADQPQH
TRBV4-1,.,ASSQETALGSYEQY
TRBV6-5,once,ASSRQWGEKLF
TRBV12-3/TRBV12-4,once,ASSDSGRNGYT
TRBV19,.,ASRRTGTGVSEQY
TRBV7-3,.,ASSATSGRAQYNEQF
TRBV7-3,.,ASTEEQY